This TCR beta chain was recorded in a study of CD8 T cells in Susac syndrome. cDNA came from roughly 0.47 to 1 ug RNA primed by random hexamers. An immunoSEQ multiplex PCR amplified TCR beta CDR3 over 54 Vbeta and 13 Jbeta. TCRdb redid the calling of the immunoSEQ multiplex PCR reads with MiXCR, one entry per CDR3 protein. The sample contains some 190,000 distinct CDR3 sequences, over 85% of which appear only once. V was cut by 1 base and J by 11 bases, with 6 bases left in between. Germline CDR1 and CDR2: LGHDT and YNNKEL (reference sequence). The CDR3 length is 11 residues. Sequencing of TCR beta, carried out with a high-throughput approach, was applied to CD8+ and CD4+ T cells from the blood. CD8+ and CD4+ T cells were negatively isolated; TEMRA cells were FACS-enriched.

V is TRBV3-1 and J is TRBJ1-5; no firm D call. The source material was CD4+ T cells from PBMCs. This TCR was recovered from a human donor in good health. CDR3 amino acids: CASSQGRTQHF. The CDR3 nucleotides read TGTGCCAGCAGCCAAGGGAGGACCCAGCATTTT.